The 9 T cell receptor beta chains given below trace back to one sample, sequenced in a study of blood T cell repertoires in COVID-19. Sequencing used immunoSEQ multiplex PCR; TCRdb keeps in-frame clones, though not all of them. This table holds tens of thousands of clones, less than 70% found once. The sequenced sample was peripheral blood. These receptors all come from a man of 80 years or more with acute or convalescent COVID-19.

The chain recombines TRBV5-4 with TRBJ2-7, with D possibly matching TRBD2 (5 bases). The ends were cut back, 4 bases at V and 4 bases at J, with 21 bases in the middle. Germline assignment: CDR1 SGHNT and CDR2 YYREEE (reference sequence). The CDR3 is 16 amino acids. This CDR3 reads CASSHEGDRGTYEQYF. CDR3 in DNA: TGTGCCAGCAGCCATGAGGGTGATCGGGGTACATACGAGCAGTACTTC.

This chain connects TRBV27 to TRBJ2-1; a weak D match, TRBD2 (5 bases). V lost 3 bases, J lost 8 bases, and 17 bases lay in between. From germline, CDR1 is MNHEY and CDR2 SMNVEV (reference sequence). CDR3 size: 15 residues. The CDR3 spells CASSFGVPGVDEQFF. CDR3 nucleotides: TGTGCCAGCAGTTTCGGGGTACCTGGGGTCGATGAGCAGTTCTTC.

The chain employs TRBV5-4 and TRBJ2-2; weak D call: TRBD2 (6 bases). The CDR3 extends over 14 amino acids. Germline lookup yields CDR1 SGHNT and CDR2 YYREEE (reference sequence). Trimming removed 2 bases from V and 6 bases from J, with 11 bases in between. The CDR3 coding sequence is TGTGCCAGCAGCTTTATAGCGGCAGCCGGGGAGCTGTTTTTT. Translating gives CASSFIAAAGELFF.

V is TRBV5-4 and J is TRBJ2-1; 9 positions agree with TRBD2. The V gene's germline CDR1 is SGHNT and CDR2 YYREEE (reference sequence). The V gene end was trimmed by 3 bases and the J gene end by 7 bases; junction bases not matched to a gene: 8. The CDR3 is made up of 15 amino acids. For the CDR3, the DNA is TGTGCCAGCAGCTCTAGGCGGGAGGGACGTAATGAGCAGTTCTTC. Its protein is CASSSRREGRNEQFF.

V is TRBV18 and J is TRBJ1-1; possibly TRBD1 for D (5 bases). Deletions cut 6 bases from V and 1 base from J, with 9 bases between. CDR3 size: 13 residues. CDR1 KGHSH and CDR2 LQKENI come from the germline V gene. The CDR3 sequence is CASSIQENTEAFF. Written as DNA, the CDR3 is TGTGCCAGCTCCATACAGGAGAACACTGAAGCTTTCTTT.

The J gene is TRBJ2-2, the V gene TRBV2; 9 bases agree with TRBD1. J was trimmed by 4 bases and V by 6 bases; bases with no gene match: 9. Germline V lookup: CDR1 SNHLY, CDR2 FYNNEI. The CDR3 contains 16 residues. As DNA, the CDR3 is TGTGCCAGCAGCGGTTACAGGGGGCGCTTCACCGGGGAGCTGTTTTTT. Protein: CASSGYRGRFTGELFF.

The chain couples TRBV6-6 to TRBJ2-7, with TRBD2 matching over 7 bases. This CDR3 is 16 amino acids long. V lost 4 bases and J lost 5; bases outside the gene matches: 14. Germline V CDR1 and CDR2: MNHNY, SVGAGI (reference sequence). DNA for the CDR3: TGTGCCAGCAGTTTACTGGGGTGGGGGAGGGCCCACGAGCAGTACTTC. Its translation is CASSLLGWGRAHEQYF.

The rearrangement uses TRBV30 and TRBJ1-5; the match to TRBD1 covers 8 bases. From germline, CDR1 is GTSNPN and CDR2 SVGIG (reference sequence). Trimming cost V 2 bases and J 5 bases; bases outside gene matches: 11. The CDR3 loop spans 16 amino acids. CDR3 protein: CAWSPDGTGSDQPQHF. CDR3 sequence (DNA): TGTGCCTGGAGTCCTGATGGGACAGGAAGCGATCAGCCCCAGCATTTT.

This clone appeared a single time. This chain uses TRBV11-3 with TRBJ1-4; D is perhaps TRBD1 (5 bases). In germline, CDR1 is SGHNT, CDR2 YENEEA. The CDR3 has 16 residues. Trimming cost V 5 bases and J 3 bases, with 16 bases left between them. The CDR3 reads CASSPWGRAPNEKLFF. The CDR3 DNA sequence: TGTGCCAGCAGCCCCTGGGGCAGAGCCCCTAATGAAAAACTGTTTTTT.